The sequence of this TCR beta chain was determined in a study of blood T cell repertoires in COVID-19. Study information: Samples taken during acute and convalescent COVID-19 were collected in the United States, Italy and Spain. T cells, B-cell-depleted T cells, or PBMCs provided the cDNA or gDNA that served as material.

In the study's own analysis: Estimated nucleated cell counts came from reference gene primer amplification. The table came from immunoSEQ multiplex PCR; TCRdb's copy has only in-frame clones and leaves some out. V and J calls and clone size are those listed in that table; D and trimming were worked out from the DNA. The sample contains roughly 30,000 clones, just over 90% of which appear only once. The V gene's germline CDR1 is GTSNPN and CDR2 SVGIG (reference sequence). V lost 0 bases and J lost 0; bases outside the gene matches: 6. The CDR3 loop spans 17 amino acids. This TCR was sampled from a man in his 60s with acute or convalescent COVID-19. Material: peripheral blood. This chain joins TRBV30 and TRBJ2-1; 9 nucleotides match TRBD2. This CDR3 reads CAWSVTLAGSSYNEQFF. CDR3 in DNA: TGTGCCTGGAGTGTAACCCTAGCGGGGAGCTCCTACAATGAGCAGTTCTTC.